The 6 T cell receptor beta chains given below trace back to one sample, sequenced in a study of T cell responses to AZD1222 COVID-19 vaccine. Repertoires were generated with immunoSEQ multiplex PCR, while TCRdb's copy carries only in-frame clones and drops some. The sample consists of about 140,000 clones, approximately 92% of them appearing once. Material: peripheral blood, obtained on day 0 of AZD1222 vaccination. These receptors came from an adult in good health.

This clone showed up just once. The chain uses TRBV30 and TRBJ2-3; 8 nucleotides match TRBD1. Trimming removed 0 bases from V and 6 bases from J; junction bases left unmatched: 17. This CDR3 region has 18 residues. Germline V gene lookup returns CDR1 GTSNPN and CDR2 SVGIG (reference sequence). In DNA, the CDR3 is TGTGCCTGGAGTGTAGGGGCCTTCGGGGACAGGTGGTCGGATACGCAGTATTTT. This encodes CAWSVGAFGDRWSDTQYF.

The chain is built from TRBV3-1 (or the pseudogene TRBV3-2) and TRBJ2-5; 10 nucleotides align to TRBD2. After removal of 4 bases from V and 4 bases from J, the junction contained 6 bases not matched to a gene. The germline CDR1 and CDR2 sequences are LGHDT and YNNKEL (reference sequence). The CDR3 length is 15 residues. This chain's CDR3 is CASSPMASGRETQYF. The CDR3 DNA is TGTGCCAGCAGCCCCATGGCTAGCGGGAGAGAGACCCAGTACTTC.

The V gene is TRBV5-1, the J gene TRBJ2-2; TRBD2 matches 10 bases. The CDR3 runs to 16 residues. The trim removed 0 bases at V and 10 bases at J, leaving 9 bases unmatched. Germline CDR1 is SGHRS and CDR2 is YFSETQ. CDR3 coding DNA: TGCGCCAGCAGCTTGGGCGGGTCTAGCGGGAGAGAGGAGCTGTTTTTT. Its translation is CASSLGGSSGREELFF.

This chain joins TRBV13 and TRBJ2-2; 9 bases fit TRBD2. Per germline, CDR1 PRHDT and CDR2 FYEKMQ (reference sequence). The CDR3 consists of 15 residues. V trimming: 7 bases; J trimming: 4 bases; junction bases outside the gene matches: 7. CDR3 nucleotide sequence: TGTGCCAGCATCGACGGCGGGAGGGCCACCGGGGAGCTGTTTTTT. This gives the protein CASIDGGRATGELFF.

This chain uses TRBV18 with TRBJ2-3; 7 bases match TRBD2. Germline CDR1 and CDR2: KGHSH and LQKENI. With 6 bases clipped from V and 2 bases from J, the junction kept 5 bases outside the gene matches. This CDR3 has 14 residues. The CDR3 loop reads CASSLSGPTDTQYF. For the CDR3, the DNA is TGTGCCAGCTCGCTTAGCGGGCCCACAGATACGCAGTATTTT.

This rearrangement joins TRBV30 to TRBJ2-1, with D tentatively TRBD2 (6 bases). Germline CDR1 reads GTSNPN; CDR2 reads SVGIG (reference sequence). The CDR3 length is 13 residues. The V and J ends lost 0 bases and 10 bases respectively, with 13 bases between them. The DNA for the CDR3 is TGTGCCTGGAGTGTATCGGCCAGCGGGGAGCAGTTCTTC. It is translated as CAWSVSASGEQFF.